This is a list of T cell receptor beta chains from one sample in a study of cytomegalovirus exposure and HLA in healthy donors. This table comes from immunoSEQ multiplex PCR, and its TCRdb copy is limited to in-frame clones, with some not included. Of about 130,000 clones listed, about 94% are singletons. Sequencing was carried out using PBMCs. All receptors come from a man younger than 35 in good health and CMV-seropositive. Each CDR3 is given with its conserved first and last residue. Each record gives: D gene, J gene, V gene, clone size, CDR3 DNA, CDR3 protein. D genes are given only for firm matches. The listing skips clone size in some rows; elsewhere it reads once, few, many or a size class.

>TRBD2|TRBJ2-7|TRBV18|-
TGTGCCAGCTCATCAGGGACTAGCGGGAACTACGAGCAGTACTTC
CASSSGTSGNYEQYF
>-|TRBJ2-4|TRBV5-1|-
TGCGCCAGCAGCTTGGTAGGCGGAGAAAACATTCAGTACTTC
CASSLVGGENIQYF
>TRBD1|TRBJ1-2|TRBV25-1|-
TGTGCCAGCACGAGGACAGGGGCTAGTGGCTACACCTTC
CASTRTGASGYTF
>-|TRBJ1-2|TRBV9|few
TGTGCCAGCAGCGGCTTAGTTCCTAACTATGGCTACACCTTC
CASSGLVPNYGYTF
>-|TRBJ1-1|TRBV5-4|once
TGTGCCAGCAACTCCAACACTGAAGCTTTCTTT
CASNSNTEAFF
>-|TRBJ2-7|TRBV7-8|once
TGTGCCAGCAGCTTAAGACTAGAGGGGATCTACGAGCAGTACTTC
CASSLRLEGIYEQYF
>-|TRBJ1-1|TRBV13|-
TGTGCCAGCAGCTTAGGTACGGGAAAAGCTTTCTTT
CASSLGTGKAFF
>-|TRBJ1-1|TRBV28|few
TGTGCCAGCAGTTTACAGAACACTGAAGCTTTCTTT
CASSLQNTEAFF
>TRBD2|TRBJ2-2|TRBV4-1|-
TGCGCCAGCAGCCCCGTGGGCGGGAGTCATACCGGGGAGCTGTTTTTT
CASSPVGGSHTGELFF
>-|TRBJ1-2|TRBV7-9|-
TGTGCCAGCAGCTTAGTCGGTCTTGGCTACACCTTC
CASSLVGLGYTF
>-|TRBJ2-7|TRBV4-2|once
TGTGCCAGCAGCCAAGATACCTACGAGCAGTACTTC
CASSQDTYEQYF
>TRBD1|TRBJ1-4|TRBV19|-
TGTGCCAGTAGTATAGGACAGGGGAATGAAAAACTGTTTTTT
CASSIGQGNEKLFF
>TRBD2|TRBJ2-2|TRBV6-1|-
TGTGCCAGCAGTGAATCGGCTAGCGGGAGAAGTTGGAATTGGCTGTTTTTT
CASSESASGRSWNWLFF
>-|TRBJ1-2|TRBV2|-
TGTGCCAGCACTATTCCCCTAGACTATGGCTACACCTTC
CASTIPLDYGYTF
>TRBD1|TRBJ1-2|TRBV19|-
TGTGCCAGTAGTGCTCAGGGGGTTCCTAACTATGGCTACACCTTC
CASSAQGVPNYGYTF
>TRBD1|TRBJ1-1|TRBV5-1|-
TGCGCCAGCAGGGTGGCAGGGGGAGTCACTGAAGCTTTCTTT
CASRVAGGVTEAFF
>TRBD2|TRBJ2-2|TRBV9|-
TGTGCCAGCAGCGTAGATCCTAGCGGGTCCACCGGGGAGCTGTTTTTT
CASSVDPSGSTGELFF
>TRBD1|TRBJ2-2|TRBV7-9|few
TGTGCCAGCAGCGCTACTGACAGGGGGCAAACCGGGGAGCTGTTTTTT
CASSATDRGQTGELFF
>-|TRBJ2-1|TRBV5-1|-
TGCGCCAGCAGCGAAGAGCCATACAATGAGCAGTTCTTC
CASSEEPYNEQFF
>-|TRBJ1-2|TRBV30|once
TGTGCCTGGAGTTTGACAGATAACTATGGCTACACCTTC
CAWSLTDNYGYTF
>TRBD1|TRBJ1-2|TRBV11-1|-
TGTGCCAGCAGCTCGGCTAGGACAGGGGTATTTGGCTACACCTTC
CASSSARTGVFGYTF
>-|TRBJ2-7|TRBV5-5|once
TGTGCCAGCAGTTCCCGACAGGAGACCTACGAGCAGTACTTC
CASSSRQETYEQYF